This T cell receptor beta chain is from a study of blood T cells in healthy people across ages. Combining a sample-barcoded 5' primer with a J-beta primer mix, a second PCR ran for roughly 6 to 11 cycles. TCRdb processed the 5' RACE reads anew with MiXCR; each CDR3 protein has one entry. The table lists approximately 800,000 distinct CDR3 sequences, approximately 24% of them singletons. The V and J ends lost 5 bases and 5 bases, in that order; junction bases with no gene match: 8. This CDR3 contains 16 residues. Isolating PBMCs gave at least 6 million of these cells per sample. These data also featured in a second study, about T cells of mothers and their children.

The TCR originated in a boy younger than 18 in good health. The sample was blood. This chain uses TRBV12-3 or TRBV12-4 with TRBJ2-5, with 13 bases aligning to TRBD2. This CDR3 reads CASSPWTSGGTETQYF. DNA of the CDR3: TGTGCCAGCAGTCCTTGGACTAGCGGGGGTACCGAGACCCAGTACTTC.